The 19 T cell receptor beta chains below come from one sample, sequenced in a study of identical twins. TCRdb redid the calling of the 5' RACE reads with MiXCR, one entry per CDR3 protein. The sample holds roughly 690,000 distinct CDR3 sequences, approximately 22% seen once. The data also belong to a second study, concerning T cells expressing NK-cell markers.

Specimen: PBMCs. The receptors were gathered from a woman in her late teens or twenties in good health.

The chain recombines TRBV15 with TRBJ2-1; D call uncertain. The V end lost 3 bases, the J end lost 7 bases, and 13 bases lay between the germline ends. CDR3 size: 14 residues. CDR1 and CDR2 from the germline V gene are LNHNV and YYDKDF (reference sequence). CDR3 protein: CATSRRGLNNEQFF. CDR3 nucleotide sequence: TGTGCCACCAGCAGGCGTGGTTTGAATAATGAGCAGTTCTTC. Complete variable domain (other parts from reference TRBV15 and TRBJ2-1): DAMVIQNPRYQVTQFGKPVTLSCSQTLNHNVMYWYQQKSSQAPKLLFHYYDKDFNNEADTPDNFQSRRPNTSFCFLDIRSPGLGDTAMYLCATSRRGLNNEQFFGPGTRLTVL.

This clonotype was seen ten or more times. The DNA of the CDR3 is TGTGCCAGCAGCGTAGGAGACAGGTTAGATCACTATGGCTACACCTTC. This encodes CASSVGDRLDHYGYTF. This chain uses TRBV9 with TRBJ1-2; TRBD1 is a possible D gene (6 bases). Trimming cost V 0 bases and J 3 bases, with 15 bases left between them. CDR3 length: 16 amino acids. Germline loops: CDR1 SGDLS, CDR2 YYNGEE. The full variable domain, rest sourced from reference TRBV9 and TRBJ1-2, is DSGVTQTPKHLITATGQRVTLRCSPRSGDLSVYWYQQSLDQGLQFLIQYYNGEERAKGNILERFSAQQFPDLHSELNLSSLELGDSALYFCASSVGDRLDHYGYTFGSGTRLTVV.

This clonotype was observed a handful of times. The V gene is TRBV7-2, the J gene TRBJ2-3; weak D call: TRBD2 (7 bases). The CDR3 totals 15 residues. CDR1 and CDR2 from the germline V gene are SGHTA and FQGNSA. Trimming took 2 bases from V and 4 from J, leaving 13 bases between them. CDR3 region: CASSLRGANPDTQYF. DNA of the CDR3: TGTGCCAGCAGCTTACGGGGGGCTAACCCAGATACGCAGTATTTT.

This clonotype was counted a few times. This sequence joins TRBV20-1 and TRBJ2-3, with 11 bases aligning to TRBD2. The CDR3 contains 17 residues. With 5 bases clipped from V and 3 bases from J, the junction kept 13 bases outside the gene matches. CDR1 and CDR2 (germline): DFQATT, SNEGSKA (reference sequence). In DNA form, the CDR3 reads TGCAGTGCTTTTAGCGGGAGGGCCGTGAGAAGGACAGATACGCAGTATTTT. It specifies CSAFSGRAVRRTDTQYF.

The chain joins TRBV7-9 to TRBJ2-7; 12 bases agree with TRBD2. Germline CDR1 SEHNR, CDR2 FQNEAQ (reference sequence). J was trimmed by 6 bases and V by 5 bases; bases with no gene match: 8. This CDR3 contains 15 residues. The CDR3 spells CASSPLTSGGGEQYF. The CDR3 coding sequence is TGTGCCAGCAGCCCCCTGACTAGCGGGGGTGGCGAGCAGTACTTC.

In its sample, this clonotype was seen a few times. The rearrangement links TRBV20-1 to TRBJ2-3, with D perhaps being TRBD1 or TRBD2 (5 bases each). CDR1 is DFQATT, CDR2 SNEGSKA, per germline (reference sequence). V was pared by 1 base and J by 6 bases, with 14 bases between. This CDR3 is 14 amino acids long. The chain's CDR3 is CSARGDPDQDTQYF. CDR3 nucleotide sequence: TGCAGTGCTAGAGGGGACCCGGACCAGGATACGCAGTATTTT.

This CDR3 is CASSLRVGDEQYF. The CDR3 coding sequence is TGCGCCAGCAGCTTGAGGGTAGGCGACGAGCAGTACTTC. This chain joins TRBV5-1 and TRBJ2-7; unclear D gene. The CDR3 is made up of 13 amino acids. CDR1 is SGHRS, CDR2 YFSETQ, per germline. Trimming shortened V by 1 base and J by 5 bases, and 10 bases separated the two germline ends.

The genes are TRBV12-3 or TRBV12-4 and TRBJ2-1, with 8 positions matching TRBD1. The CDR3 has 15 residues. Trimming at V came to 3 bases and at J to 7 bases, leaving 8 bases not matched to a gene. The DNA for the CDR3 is TGTGCCAGCAGTTTTGGTGGGACAGGTAAAAATGAGCAGTTCTTC. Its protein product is CASSFGGTGKNEQFF.

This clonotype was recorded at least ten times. The CDR3 bases are TGTGCCAGCAGCTTAGCCTCCCTCGGAAACACCATATATTTT. Translation gives CASSLASLGNTIYF. The chain is built from TRBV7-2 and TRBJ1-3; D gene uncertain. Trimming took 0 bases from V and 4 from J, leaving 7 bases between them. The V gene's germline CDR1 is SGHTA and CDR2 FQGNSA. CDR3 length: 14 amino acids.

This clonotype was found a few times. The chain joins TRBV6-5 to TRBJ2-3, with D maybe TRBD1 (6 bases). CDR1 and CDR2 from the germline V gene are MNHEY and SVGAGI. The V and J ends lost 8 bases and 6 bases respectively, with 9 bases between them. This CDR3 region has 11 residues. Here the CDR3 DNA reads TGTGCCAGCCTAAGGGGGGATACGCAGTATTTT. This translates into CASLRGDTQYF.

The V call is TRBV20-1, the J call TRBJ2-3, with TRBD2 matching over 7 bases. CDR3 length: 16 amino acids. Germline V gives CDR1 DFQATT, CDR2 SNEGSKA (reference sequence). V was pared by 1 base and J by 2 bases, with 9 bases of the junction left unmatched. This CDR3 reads CSARAGLVDYTDTQYF. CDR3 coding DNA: TGCAGTGCTAGAGCCGGACTAGTGGATTACACAGATACGCAGTATTTT.

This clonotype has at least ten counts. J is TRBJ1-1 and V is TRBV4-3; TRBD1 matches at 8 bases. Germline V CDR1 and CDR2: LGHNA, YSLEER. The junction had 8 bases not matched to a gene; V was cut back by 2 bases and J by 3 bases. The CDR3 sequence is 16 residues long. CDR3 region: CASSQRDRGSDTEAFF. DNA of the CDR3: TGCGCCAGCAGCCAAAGAGACAGGGGTTCAGACACTGAAGCTTTCTTT.

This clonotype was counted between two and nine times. The CDR3 nucleotides read TGTGCCAGCAGCAGGACAGGGGACACCTATAATTCACCCCTCCACTTT. This codes for CASSRTGDTYNSPLHF. This sequence joins TRBV7-2 and TRBJ1-6; 9 positions match TRBD1. The trim removed 5 bases at V and 2 bases at J, leaving 4 bases unmatched. Germline V gene data show CDR1 as SGHTA and CDR2 as FQGNSA. The CDR3 is 16 amino acids.

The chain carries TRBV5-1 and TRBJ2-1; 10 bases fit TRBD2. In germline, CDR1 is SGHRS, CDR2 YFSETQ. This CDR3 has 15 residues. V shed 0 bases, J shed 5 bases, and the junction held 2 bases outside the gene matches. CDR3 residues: CASSLESGRDNEQFF. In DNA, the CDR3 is TGCGCCAGCAGCTTGGAAAGCGGGAGGGACAATGAGCAGTTCTTC.

CDR3 nucleotide sequence: TGCGCCAGCAGCGGGGGGACGGTCCAAGAGACCCAGTACTTC. It translates to CASSGGTVQETQYF. V and J are TRBV5-1 and TRBJ2-5, with TRBD2 as a possible D gene (6 bases). Germline CDR1 and CDR2: SGHRS and YFSETQ. Trimming left V 4 bases short and J 1 base short, with 11 bases between. CDR3 length equals 14 residues. Based on the CDR3 plus reference TRBV5-1 and TRBJ2-5, the full variable domain is KAGVTQTPRYLIKTRGQQVTLSCSPISGHRSVSWYQQTPGQGLQFLFEYFSETQRNKGNFPGRFSGRQFSNSRSEMNVSTLELGDSALYLCASSGGTVQETQYFGPGTRLLVL.

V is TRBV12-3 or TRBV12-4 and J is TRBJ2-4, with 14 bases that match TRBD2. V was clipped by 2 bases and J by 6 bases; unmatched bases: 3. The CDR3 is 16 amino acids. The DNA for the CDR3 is TGTGCCAGCAGTTTAAGACTAGCGGGAGGGGTAAACATTCAGTACTTC. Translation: CASSLRLAGGVNIQYF.

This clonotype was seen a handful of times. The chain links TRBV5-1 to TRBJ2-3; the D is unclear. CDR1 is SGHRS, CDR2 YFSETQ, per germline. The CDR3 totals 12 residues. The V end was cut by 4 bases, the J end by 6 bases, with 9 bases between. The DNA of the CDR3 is TGCGCCAGCAGCATCCGCCGGGATACGCAGTATTTT. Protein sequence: CASSIRRDTQYF.

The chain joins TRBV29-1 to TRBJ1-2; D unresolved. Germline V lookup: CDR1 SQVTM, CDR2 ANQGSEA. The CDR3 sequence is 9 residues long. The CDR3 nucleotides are TGCAGTCTAGGGTCCGGCTACACCTTC. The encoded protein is CSLGSGYTF.

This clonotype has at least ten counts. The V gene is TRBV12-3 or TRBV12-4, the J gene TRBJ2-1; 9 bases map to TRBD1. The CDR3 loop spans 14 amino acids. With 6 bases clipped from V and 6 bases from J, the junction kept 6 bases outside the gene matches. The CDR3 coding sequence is TGTGCCAGCAGCCGGGACAGGGTTTCCAATGAGCAGTTCTTC. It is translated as CASSRDRVSNEQFF.